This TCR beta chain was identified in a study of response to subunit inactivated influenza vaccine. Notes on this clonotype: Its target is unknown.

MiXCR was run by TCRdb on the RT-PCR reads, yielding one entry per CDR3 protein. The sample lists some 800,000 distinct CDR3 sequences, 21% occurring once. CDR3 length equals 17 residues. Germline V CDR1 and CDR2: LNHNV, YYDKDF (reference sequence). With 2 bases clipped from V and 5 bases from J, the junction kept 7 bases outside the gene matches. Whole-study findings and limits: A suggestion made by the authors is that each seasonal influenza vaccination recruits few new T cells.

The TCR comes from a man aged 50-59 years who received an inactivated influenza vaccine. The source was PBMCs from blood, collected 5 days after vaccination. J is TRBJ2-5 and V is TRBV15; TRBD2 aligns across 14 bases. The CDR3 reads CATSRSGLAGGGETQYF. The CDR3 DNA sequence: TGTGCCACCAGCAGATCCGGACTAGCGGGAGGCGGGGAGACCCAGTACTTC.